This TCR beta chain came from a study of STAT3 mutations in large granular lymphocyte leukemia. At the level of the study: Among longitudinally sequenced T-LGLL patients, roughly half had canonical activating STAT3 mutations detected. The study's findings and limits: TCR clonotype switching after therapy occurred in 6 of 18 patients. In T-cell large granular lymphocyte leukemia, about half of patients showed multiple immunodominant subclonotypes. A small but highly pathogenic clone may have been missed.

In this sample, this clone turned up once. Its antigen is as yet unknown. CDR1 SEHNR and CDR2 FQNEAQ come from the germline V gene (reference sequence). Deletions cut 2 bases from V and 0 bases from J, with 2 bases between. The CDR3 is made up of 13 amino acids. Some 41,000 productive templates were obtained per sample on average. Assay used: immunoSEQ multiplex PCR; TCRdb lists only in-frame clones, some missing. Found here are some 4,500 clones, under 55% of them singletons; the top ten hold approximately 80%. Sequenced input: peripheral blood mononuclear cells. The TCR comes from a man in his sixties with T-cell large granular lymphocyte leukemia. Some clones in this sample may be carry-over from other donors' samples. The chain joins TRBV7-9 to TRBJ2-1; D not certain. CDR3 residues: CASSLFSYNEQFF. CDR3 sequence (DNA): TGTGCCAGCAGCTTATTCTCCTACAATGAGCAGTTCTTC. The complete variable domain, with remaining parts taken from reference TRBV7-9 and TRBJ2-1, reads DTGVSQNPRHKITKRGQNVTFRCDPISEHNRLYWYRQTLGQGPEFLTYFQNEAQLEKSRLLSDRFSAERPKGSFSTLEIQRTEQGDSAMYLCASSLFSYNEQFFGPGTRLTVL.